This TCR beta chain was captured in a study of blood T cells in healthy people across ages. V gave up 7 bases and J gave up 6 bases; unmatched junction bases: 9. Germline CDR1 reads SGHTA; CDR2 reads FQGNSA. The length of the CDR3 is 15 residues. Donors ranged from 6 to 90 years old and were healthy Caucasians in Russia. Isolated per sample were at least 6 million PBMCs. A J-beta primer mix and a sample-barcoded 5' primer were used in a second PCR of about 7 to 12 cycles. Via MiXCR, TCRdb re-called the 5' RACE reads, giving one row per CDR3 protein. The table has approximately 690,000 distinct CDR3 sequences, around 41% seen once.

This clonotype was sampled from a man older than 75 in good health. Sample: blood. The chain links TRBV7-2 to TRBJ2-1; 10 bases are a match to TRBD2. The CDR3 is CASTINSGRFNEQFF. The CDR3 DNA reads as TGTGCCAGCACCATCAATAGCGGGAGGTTCAATGAGCAGTTCTTC.